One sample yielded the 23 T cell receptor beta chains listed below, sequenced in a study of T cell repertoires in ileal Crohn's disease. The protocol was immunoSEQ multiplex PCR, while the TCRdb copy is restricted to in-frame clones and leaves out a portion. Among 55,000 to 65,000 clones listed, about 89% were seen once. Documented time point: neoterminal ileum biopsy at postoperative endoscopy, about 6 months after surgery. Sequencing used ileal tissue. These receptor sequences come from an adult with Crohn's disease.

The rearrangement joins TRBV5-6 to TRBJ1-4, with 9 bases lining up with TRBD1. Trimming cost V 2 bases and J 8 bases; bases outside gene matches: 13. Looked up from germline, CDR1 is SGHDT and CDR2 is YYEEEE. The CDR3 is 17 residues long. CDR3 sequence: CASSFASTGTGKEKLFF. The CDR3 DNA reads TGTGCCAGCAGCTTCGCCTCCACCGGGACAGGGAAGGAAAAACTGTTTTTT.

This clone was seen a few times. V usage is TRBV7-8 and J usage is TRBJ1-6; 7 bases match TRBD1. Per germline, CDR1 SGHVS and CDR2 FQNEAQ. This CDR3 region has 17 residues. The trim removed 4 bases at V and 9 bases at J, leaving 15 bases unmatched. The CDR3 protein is CASSSRTGSLMGSPLHF. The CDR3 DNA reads TGTGCCAGCAGCTCCCGGACAGGCTCCCTTATGGGTTCACCCCTCCACTTT.

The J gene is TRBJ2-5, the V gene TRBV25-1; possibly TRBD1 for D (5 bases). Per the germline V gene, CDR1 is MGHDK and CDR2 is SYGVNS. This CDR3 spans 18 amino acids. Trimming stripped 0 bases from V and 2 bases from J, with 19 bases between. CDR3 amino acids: CASSEYTPQTVSQETQYF. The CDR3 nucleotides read TGTGCCAGCAGTGAATATACCCCCCAGACAGTATCTCAAGAGACCCAGTACTTC.

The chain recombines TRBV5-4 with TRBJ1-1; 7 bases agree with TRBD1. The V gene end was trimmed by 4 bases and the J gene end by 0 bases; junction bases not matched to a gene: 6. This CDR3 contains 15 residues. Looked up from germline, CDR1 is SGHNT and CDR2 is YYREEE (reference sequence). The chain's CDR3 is CASSPGGRMNTEAFF. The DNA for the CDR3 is TGTGCCAGCAGCCCAGGGGGACGTATGAACACTGAAGCTTTCTTT. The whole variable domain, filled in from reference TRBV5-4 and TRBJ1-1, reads ETGVTQSPTHLIKTRGQQVTLRCSSQSGHNTVSWYQQALGQGPQFIFQYYREEENGRGNFPPRFSGLQFPNYSSELNVNALELDDSALYLCASSPGGRMNTEAFFGQGTRLTVV.

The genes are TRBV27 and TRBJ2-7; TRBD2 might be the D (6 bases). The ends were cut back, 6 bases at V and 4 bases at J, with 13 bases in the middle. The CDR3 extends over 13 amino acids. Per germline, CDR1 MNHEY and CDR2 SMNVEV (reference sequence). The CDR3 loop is CASRKEGLYEQYF. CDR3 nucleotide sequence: TGTGCCAGCAGGAAAGAGGGACTTTACGAGCAGTACTTC.

The CDR3 region has the DNA TGCGCCAGCAGCTTGACTAGCGGCAGCACAGATACGCAGTATTTT. It translates to CASSLTSGSTDTQYF. V usage is TRBV5-1 and J usage is TRBJ2-3; 8 bases fit TRBD2. The trim removed 1 base at V and 0 bases at J, leaving 1 base unmatched. CDR1 SGHRS and CDR2 YFSETQ come from the germline V gene. CDR3 length: 15 residues. Combining the CDR3 with reference TRBV5-1 and TRBJ2-3 gives the whole variable domain KAGVTQTPRYLIKTRGQQVTLSCSPISGHRSVSWYQQTPGQGLQFLFEYFSETQRNKGNFPGRFSGRQFSNSRSEMNVSTLELGDSALYLCASSLTSGSTDTQYFGPGTRLTVL.

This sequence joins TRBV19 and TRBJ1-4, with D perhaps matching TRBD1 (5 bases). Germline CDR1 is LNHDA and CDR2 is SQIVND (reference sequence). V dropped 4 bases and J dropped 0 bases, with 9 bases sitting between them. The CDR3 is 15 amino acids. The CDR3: CASSRMTATNEKLFF. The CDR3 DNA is TGTGCCAGTAGTAGGATGACAGCAACTAATGAAAAACTGTTTTTT. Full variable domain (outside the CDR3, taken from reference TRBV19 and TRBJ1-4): DGGITQSPKYLFRKEGQNVTLSCEQNLNHDAMYWYRQDPGQGLRLIYYSQIVNDFQKGDIAEGYSVSREKKESFPLTVTSAQKNPTAFYLCASSRMTATNEKLFFGSGTQLSVL.

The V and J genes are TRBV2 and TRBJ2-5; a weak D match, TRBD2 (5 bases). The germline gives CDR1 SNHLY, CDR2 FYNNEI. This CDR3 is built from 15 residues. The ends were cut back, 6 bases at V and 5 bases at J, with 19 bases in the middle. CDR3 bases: TGTGCCAGCAGCCCCAGAGCAGAGAGAGGGGAGACCCAGTACTTC. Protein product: CASSPRAERGETQYF.

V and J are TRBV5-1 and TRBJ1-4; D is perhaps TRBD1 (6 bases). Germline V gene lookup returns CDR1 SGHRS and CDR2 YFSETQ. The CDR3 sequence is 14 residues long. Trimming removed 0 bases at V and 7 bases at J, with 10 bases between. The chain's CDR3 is CASSLGNRVEKLFF. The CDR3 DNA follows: TGCGCCAGCAGCTTGGGGAACAGGGTTGAAAAACTGTTTTTT.

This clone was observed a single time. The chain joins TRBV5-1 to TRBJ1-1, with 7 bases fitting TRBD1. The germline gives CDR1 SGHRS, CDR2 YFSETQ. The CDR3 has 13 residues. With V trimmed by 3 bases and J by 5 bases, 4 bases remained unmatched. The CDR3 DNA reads TGCGCCAGCAGCTCACAGGGGAGGACTGAAGCTTTCTTT. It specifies CASSSQGRTEAFF.

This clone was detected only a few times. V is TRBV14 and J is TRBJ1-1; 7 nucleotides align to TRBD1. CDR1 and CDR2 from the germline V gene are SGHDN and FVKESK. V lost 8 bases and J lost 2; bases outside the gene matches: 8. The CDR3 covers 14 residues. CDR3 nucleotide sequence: TGTGCCAGCTCACCGGGACAGTTTAACACTGAAGCTTTCTTT. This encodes CASSPGQFNTEAFF. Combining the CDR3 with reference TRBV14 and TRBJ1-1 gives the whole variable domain EAGVTQFPSHSVIEKGQTVTLRCDPISGHDNLYWYRRVMGKEIKFLLHFVKESKQDESGMPNNRFLAERTGGTYSTLKVQPAELEDSGVYFCASSPGQFNTEAFFGQGTRLTVV.

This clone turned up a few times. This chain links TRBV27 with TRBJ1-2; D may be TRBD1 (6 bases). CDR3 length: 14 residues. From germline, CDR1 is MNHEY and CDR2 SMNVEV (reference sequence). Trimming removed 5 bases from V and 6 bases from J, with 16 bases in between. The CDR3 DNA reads TGTGCCAGCAGTCTAAGTCGGGGGGGCGATGGCTACACCTTC. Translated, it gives CASSLSRGGDGYTF.

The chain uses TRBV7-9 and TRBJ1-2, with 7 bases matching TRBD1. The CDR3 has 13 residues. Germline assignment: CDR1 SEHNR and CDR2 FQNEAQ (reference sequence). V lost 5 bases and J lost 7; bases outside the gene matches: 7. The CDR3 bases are TGTGCCAGCAGCCGGGACAGCTGGAGTGGCTACACCTTC. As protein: CASSRDSWSGYTF.

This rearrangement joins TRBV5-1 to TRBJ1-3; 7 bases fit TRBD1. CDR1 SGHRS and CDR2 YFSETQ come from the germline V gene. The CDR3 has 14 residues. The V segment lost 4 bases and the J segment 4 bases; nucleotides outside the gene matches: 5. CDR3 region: CASSPTTGGNTIYF. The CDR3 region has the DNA TGCGCCAGCAGCCCGACGACAGGGGGAAACACCATATATTTT. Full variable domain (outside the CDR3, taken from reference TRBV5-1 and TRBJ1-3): KAGVTQTPRYLIKTRGQQVTLSCSPISGHRSVSWYQQTPGQGLQFLFEYFSETQRNKGNFPGRFSGRQFSNSRSEMNVSTLELGDSALYLCASSPTTGGNTIYFGEGSWLTVV.

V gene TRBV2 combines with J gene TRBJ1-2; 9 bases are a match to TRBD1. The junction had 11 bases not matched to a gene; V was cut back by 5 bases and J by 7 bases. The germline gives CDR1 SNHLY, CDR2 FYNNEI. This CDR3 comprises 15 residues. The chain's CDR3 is CASSTRWTGEGGYTF. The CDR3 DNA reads TGTGCCAGCAGTACCAGATGGACAGGGGAGGGTGGCTACACCTTC.

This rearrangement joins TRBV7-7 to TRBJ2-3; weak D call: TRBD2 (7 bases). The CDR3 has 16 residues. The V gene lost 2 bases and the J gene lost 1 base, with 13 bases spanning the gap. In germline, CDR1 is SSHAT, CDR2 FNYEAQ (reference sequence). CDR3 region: CASSLLGGGRTDTQYF. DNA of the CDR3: TGTGCCAGCAGCTTACTGGGGGGGGGCCGCACAGATACGCAGTATTTT.

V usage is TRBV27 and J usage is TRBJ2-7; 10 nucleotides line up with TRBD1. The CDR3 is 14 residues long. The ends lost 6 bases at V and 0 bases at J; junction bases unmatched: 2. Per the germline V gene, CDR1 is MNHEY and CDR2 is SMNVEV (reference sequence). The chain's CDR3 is CASRGQGSSYEQYF. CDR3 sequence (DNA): TGTGCCAGCAGGGGACAGGGGAGCTCCTACGAGCAGTACTTC.

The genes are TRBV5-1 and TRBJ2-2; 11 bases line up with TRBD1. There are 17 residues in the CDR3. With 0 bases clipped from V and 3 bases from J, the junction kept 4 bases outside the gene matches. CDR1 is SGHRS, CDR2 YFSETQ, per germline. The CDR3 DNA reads TGCGCCAGCAGCTTGGTACGGGGACAGGGGGACACCGGGGAGCTGTTTTTT. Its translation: CASSLVRGQGDTGELFF. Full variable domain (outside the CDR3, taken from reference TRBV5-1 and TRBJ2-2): KAGVTQTPRYLIKTRGQQVTLSCSPISGHRSVSWYQQTPGQGLQFLFEYFSETQRNKGNFPGRFSGRQFSNSRSEMNVSTLELGDSALYLCASSLVRGQGDTGELFFGEGSRLTVL.

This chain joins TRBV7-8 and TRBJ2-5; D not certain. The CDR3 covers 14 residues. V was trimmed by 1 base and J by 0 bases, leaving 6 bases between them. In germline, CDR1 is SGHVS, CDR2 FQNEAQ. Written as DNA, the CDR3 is TGTGCCAGCAGCTTAGAATTCTACCAAGAGACCCAGTACTTC. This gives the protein CASSLEFYQETQYF.

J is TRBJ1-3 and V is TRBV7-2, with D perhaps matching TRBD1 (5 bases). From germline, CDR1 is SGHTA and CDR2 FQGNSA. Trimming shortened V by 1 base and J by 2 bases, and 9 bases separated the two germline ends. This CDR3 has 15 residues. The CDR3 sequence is CASSLVLTAGNTIYF. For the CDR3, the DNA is TGTGCCAGCAGCTTAGTGTTGACAGCTGGAAACACCATATATTTT.

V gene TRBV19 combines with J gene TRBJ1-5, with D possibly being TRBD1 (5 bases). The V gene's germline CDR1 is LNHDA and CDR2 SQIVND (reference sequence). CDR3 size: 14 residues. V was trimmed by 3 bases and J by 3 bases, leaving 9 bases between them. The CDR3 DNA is TGTGCCAGTAGTATGGCAGGGTCCAATCAGCCCCAGCATTTT. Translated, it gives CASSMAGSNQPQHF.

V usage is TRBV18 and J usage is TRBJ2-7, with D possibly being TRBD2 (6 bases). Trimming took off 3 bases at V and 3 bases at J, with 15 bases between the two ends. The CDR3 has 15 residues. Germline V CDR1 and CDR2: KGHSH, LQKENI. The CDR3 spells CASSPYGGQSYEQYF. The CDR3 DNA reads TGTGCCAGCTCACCCTATGGAGGGCAGAGCTACGAGCAGTACTTC.

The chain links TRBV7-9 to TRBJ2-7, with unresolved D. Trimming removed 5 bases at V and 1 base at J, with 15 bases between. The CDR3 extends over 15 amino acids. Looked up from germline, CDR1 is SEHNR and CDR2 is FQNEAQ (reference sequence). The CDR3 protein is CASSMILQESYEQYF. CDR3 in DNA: TGTGCCAGCAGCATGATCCTGCAGGAATCCTACGAGCAGTACTTC.